This T cell receptor (beta chain) emerged from a study of CD8 T cell repertoires and HIV-1 epitope variants. Study as a whole: Control wells had CMV/EBV/flu peptides, negative Ebola AY9, or no peptide. Cultures ran approximately 10 days, with IL-2, IL-7 and IL-15 added on days 3 and 7. Findings and caveats of the study: Nine antigen-specific TCR beta clonotypes were found; six seemed cross-reactive to variants. About 5 clonotypes recognized Nef KF9, one HW9, none TAALDMSHF.

This clone was counted a few times. The antigen is unknown. TCRdb's table, derived via immunoSEQ multiplex PCR, lists solely in-frame clones and lacks some. The sample includes some 5,400 clones, around 65% seen only once; the top ten take around two fifths. The CDR3 has 14 amino acids. V shed 2 bases, J shed 3 bases, and the junction held 5 bases outside the gene matches. From germline, CDR1 is GTSNPN and CDR2 SVGIG (reference sequence). The rearrangement uses TRBV30 and TRBJ2-7; TRBD1 aligns across 9 bases. This receptor was taken from a male donor with HIV. Sequencing input: cultured CD8+ T cells derived from PBMCs. The CDR3 loop is CAWSRGQGFYEQYF. As DNA, the CDR3 is TGTGCCTGGAGTAGGGGACAGGGATTCTACGAGCAGTACTTC.